This T cell receptor (beta chain) appears in the sequencing data of a study of persistence of HIV-infected CD4 T cells. The germline V and J ends were trimmed by 4 bases and 0 bases, with 20 bases remaining between them. CDR1 and CDR2 (germline): SGHRS, YFSETQ. This CDR3 contains 18 residues. An overlapping HIV-1 Gag peptide pool stimulated these cells at 0.95 to 1 ug/peptide/mL. CD40L/CD69 double-negative CD45RO-high memory CD4+ T cells were collected. For at least 4 years, plasma HIV-1 RNA was undetectable (<50 copies/mL). Notes on this clone: Its antigen is unidentified.

Sequencing used immunoSEQ version 4 in survey mode. Each sample used up to roughly 1 ug genomic DNA diluted to approximately 9.2 ng/uL. TCRdb's copy holds only in-frame clones and misses some; the assay was immunoSEQ multiplex PCR. This table has just under 65,000 clones, less than 85% appearing once. The receptor was isolated from an adult man with HIV who was CMV-seropositive. The V call is TRBV5-1, the J call TRBJ1-3, with TRBD1 as a possible D gene (5 bases). Specimen: CD4+ T cells sorted from PBMCs after approximately 18-hour stimulation, collected from a patient who received antiretroviral therapy. CDR3 coding DNA: TGCGCCAGCAGCCCTGGGGCGGGTACTCTTACCTCTGGAAACACCATATATTTT. Encoded protein: CASSPGAGTLTSGNTIYF.